The clone carrying this T cell receptor (beta chain) was seen a few times. Antigen unknown. The CDR3 covers 15 residues. The V and J ends lost 2 bases and 4 bases, in that order; junction bases with no gene match: 7. Germline lookup yields CDR1 SGHRS and CDR2 YFSETQ. The data were obtained in a study of response to subunit inactivated influenza vaccine. Whole-study results and caveats: New T cells are recruited in small numbers by each seasonal influenza vaccination, according to the authors' suggestion.

One entry per CDR3 protein, called by TCRdb with MiXCR from the RT-PCR reads. This table holds about 540,000 distinct CDR3 sequences, approximately 20% found once. The data were also submitted as part of a second study, on T cells expressing NK-cell markers. As that study records: Scientists made TCR beta cDNA using 5'RACE template switching with UMIs. The study did not resolve the HCMV specificity of expanded NKG2C+ T cell clones.

The gene calls are TRBV5-1 and TRBJ2-5, with 8 bases fitting TRBD1. The sequencing used CD4+ T cells sorted from PBMCs, collected 12 days after vaccination. This TCR derives from a man aged 45 to 65 who received an inactivated influenza vaccine. This chain's CDR3 is CASSLGTGLGETQYF. The CDR3, as DNA: TGCGCCAGCAGCTTAGGGACAGGCTTGGGAGAGACCCAGTACTTC.